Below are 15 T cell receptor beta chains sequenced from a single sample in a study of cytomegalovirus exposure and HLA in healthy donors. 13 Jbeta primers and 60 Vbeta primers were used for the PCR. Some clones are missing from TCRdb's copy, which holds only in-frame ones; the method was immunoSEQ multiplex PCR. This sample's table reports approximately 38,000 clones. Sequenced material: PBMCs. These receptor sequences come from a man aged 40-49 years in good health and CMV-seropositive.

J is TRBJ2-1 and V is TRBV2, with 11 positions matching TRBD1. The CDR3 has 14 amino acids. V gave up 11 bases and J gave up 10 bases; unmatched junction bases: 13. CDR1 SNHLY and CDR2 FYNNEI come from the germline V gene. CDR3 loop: CAGFRDRGSQEQFF. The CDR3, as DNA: TGTGCCGGGTTCCGGGACAGGGGGTCTCAAGAGCAGTTCTTC.

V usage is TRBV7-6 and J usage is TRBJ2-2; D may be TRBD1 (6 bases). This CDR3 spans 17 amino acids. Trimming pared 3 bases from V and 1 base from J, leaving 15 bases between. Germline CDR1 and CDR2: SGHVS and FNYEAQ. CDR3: CASSFSAKGQNTGELFF. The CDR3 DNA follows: TGTGCCAGCAGCTTTTCGGCTAAGGGACAGAACACCGGGGAGCTGTTTTTT. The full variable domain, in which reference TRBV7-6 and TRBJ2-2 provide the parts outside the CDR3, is GAGVSQSPRYKVTKRGQDVALRCDPISGHVSLYWYRQALGQGPEFLTYFNYEAQQDKSGLPNDRFSAERPEGSISTLTIQRTEQRDSAMYRCASSFSAKGQNTGELFFGEGSRLTVL.

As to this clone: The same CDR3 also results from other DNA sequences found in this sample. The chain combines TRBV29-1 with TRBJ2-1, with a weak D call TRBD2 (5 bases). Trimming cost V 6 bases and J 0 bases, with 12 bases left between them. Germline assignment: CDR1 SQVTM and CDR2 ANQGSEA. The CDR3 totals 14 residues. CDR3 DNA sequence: TGCAGCGTCGATGACCGGGACTCCTACAATGAGCAGTTCTTC. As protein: CSVDDRDSYNEQFF.

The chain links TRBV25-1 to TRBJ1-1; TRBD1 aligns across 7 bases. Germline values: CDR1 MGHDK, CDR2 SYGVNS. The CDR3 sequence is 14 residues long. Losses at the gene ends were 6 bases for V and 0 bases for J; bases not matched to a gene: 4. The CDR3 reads CASSPGQMNTEAFF. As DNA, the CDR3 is TGTGCCAGCAGCCCGGGACAGATGAACACTGAAGCTTTCTTT.

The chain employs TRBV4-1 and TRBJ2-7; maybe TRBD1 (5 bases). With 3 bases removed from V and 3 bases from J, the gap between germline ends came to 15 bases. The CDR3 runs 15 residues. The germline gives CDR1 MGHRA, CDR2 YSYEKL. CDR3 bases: TGCGCCAGCAGCCAGAATTGGGGCACTATCTACGAGCAGTACTTC. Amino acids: CASSQNWGTIYEQYF.

The CDR3 DNA reads TGCGCCAGCAGCACACCCTCCTCGACCGGGGAGCAGTTCTTC. Translation gives CASSTPSSTGEQFF. The chain joins TRBV5-1 to TRBJ2-1; no reliable D call. CDR1 is SGHRS and CDR2 is YFSETQ in the germline V gene. The length of the CDR3 is 14 residues. The ends were cut back, 4 bases at V and 10 bases at J, with 18 bases in the middle.

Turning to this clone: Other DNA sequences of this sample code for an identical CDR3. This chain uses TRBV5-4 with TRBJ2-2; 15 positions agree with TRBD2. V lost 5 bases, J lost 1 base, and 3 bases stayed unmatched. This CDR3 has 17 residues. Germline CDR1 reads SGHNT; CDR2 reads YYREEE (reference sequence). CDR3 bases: TGTGCCAGCAGACCGGGACTAGCGGGAGGGAACACCGGGGAGCTGTTTTTT. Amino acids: CASRPGLAGGNTGELFF.

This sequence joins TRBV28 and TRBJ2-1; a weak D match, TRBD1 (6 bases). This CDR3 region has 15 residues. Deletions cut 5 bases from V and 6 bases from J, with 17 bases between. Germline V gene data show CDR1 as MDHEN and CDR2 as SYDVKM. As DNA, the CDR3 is TGTGCCAGCAGTACCCCAGGGGACGGTCTCAATGAGCAGTTCTTC. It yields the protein CASSTPGDGLNEQFF.

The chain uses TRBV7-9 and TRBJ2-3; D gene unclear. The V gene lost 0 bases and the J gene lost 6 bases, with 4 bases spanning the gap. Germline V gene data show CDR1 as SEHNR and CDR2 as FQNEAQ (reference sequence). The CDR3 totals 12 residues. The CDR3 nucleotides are TGTGCCAGCAGCTTAGCCCTGGATACGCAGTATTTT. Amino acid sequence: CASSLALDTQYF.

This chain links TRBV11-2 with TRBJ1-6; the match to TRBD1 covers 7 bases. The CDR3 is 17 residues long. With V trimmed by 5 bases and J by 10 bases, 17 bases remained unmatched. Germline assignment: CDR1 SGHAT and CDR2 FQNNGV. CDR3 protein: CASSLPRDRAPSSPLHF. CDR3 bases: TGTGCCAGCAGCCTCCCCCGAGACAGGGCGCCTTCCTCACCCCTCCACTTT. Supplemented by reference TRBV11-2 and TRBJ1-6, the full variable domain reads EAGVAQSPRYKIIEKRQSVAFWCNPISGHATLYWYQQILGQGPKLLIQFQNNGVVDDSQLPKDRFSAERLKGVDSTLKIQPAKLEDSAVYLCASSLPRDRAPSSPLHFGNGTRLTVT.

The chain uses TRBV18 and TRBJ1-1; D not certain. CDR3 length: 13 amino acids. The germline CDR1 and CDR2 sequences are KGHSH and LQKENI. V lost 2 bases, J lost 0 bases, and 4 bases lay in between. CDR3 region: CASSPGLNTEAFF. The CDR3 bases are TGTGCCAGCTCACCAGGGCTGAACACTGAAGCTTTCTTT.

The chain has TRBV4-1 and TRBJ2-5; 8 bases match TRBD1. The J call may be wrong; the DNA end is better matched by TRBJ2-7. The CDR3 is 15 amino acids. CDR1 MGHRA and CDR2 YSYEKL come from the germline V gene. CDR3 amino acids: CASSQFETGVLEQYF. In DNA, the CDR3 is TGCGCCAGCAGCCAGTTCGAGACAGGGGTCCTCGAGCAGTACTTC.

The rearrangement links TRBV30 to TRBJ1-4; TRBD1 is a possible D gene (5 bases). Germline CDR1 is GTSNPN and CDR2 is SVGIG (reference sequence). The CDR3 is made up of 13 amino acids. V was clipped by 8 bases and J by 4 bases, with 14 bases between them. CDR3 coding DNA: TGTGCCCGCGGGGACGGACGTAATGAAAAACTGTTTTTT. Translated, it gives CARGDGRNEKLFF.

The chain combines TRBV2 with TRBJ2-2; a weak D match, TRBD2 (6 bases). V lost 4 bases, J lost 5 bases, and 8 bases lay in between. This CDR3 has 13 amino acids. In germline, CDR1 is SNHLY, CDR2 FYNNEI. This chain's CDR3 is CASSGRATGELFF. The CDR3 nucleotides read TGTGCCAGCAGTGGGAGGGCGACCGGGGAGCTGTTTTTT.

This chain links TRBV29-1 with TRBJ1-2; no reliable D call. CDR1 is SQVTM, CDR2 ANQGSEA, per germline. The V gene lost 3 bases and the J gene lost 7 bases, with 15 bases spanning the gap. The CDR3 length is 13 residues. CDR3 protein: CSVEAAVRGGYTF. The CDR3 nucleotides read TGCAGCGTTGAGGCGGCGGTGCGAGGTGGCTACACCTTC.